The sequence of this TCR beta chain was determined in a study of blood T cells in healthy people across ages. Study results and caveats: Roughly linear age-related decline in beta diversity appeared, significant by age roughly 40. The percentage of naive T cells correlated strongly with TCR beta diversity. Donor CMV status, an unknown factor, possibly confounded changes in expanded clonotypes.

V was shortened by 4 bases and J by 3 bases, with 9 bases between the two germline ends. Germline CDR1 DFQATT, CDR2 SNEGSKA (reference sequence). The CDR3 loop spans 13 amino acids. Through a sample-barcoded 5' primer and a J-beta primer mix, a second PCR was run for roughly 6 to 11 cycles. TCRdb passed the 5' RACE reads through MiXCR, listing each CDR3 protein once. The sample consists of 1.5 million to 2 million distinct CDR3 sequences, 28% of them appearing once. As regards this clonotype: Its target is not known.

Input material: blood. The chain employs TRBV20-1 and TRBJ2-2; no definite D call. This TCR was sampled from a young woman in good health. CDR3 bases: TGCAGTGCTACCGATCTAGACACCGGGGAGCTGTTTTTT. Amino acids: CSATDLDTGELFF.